This entry features one T cell receptor gamma chain sequence. Its target is unknown. A single base separates this from a much larger clone, so it may be a read error. The template was reverse-transcribed extracted RNA. The CDR3 regions were amplified by multiplex PCR from V-gene primers to a constant-region primer. TCRdb re-called the multiplex PCR reads with CATT. The sample records about 36,000 gamma-chain clones, roughly 21% being singletons. This CDR3 has 10 residues. V lost 2 bases to trimming and J lost 11 bases; unmatched junction nucleotides: 3. The V gene's germline CDR1 is VENAVY and CDR2 YDSYNSRV. These data are taken from a study of Vδ1+ human thymocytes. Findings and limits, study-wide: In the thymus, TRG and TRD repertoires looked highly polyclonal with Gaussian CDR3 lengths.

The receptor's source is a girl less than two years old who had congenital heart surgery. The sequencing sample was made of Vdelta1+ gamma-delta thymocytes from the thymus. Subset of the sample: FACS-sorted CD3+ TCRalphabeta- TCRVdelta1+ TCRVdelta2- thymocytes. The chain recombines TRGV8 with TRGJ1 or TRGJ2. The CDR3 region is CATWDKEKLF. As DNA, the CDR3 is TGTGCCACCTGGGATAAGGAGAAACTCTTT.